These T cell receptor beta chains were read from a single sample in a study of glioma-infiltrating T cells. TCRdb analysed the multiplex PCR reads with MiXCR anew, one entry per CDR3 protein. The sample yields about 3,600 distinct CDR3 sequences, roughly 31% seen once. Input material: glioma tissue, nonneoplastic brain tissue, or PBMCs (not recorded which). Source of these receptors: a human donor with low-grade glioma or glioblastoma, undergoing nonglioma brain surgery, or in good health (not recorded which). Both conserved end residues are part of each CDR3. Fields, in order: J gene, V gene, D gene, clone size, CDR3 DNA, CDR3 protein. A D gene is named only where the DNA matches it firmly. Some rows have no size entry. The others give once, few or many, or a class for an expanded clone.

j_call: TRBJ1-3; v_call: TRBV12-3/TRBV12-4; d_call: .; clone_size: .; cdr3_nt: TGTGCCAGCAGTTTAAGTGCCCCATTCTCTGGAAACACCATATATTTT; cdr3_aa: CASSLSAPFSGNTIYF
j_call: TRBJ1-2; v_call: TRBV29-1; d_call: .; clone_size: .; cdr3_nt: TGCAGCGTCACACAGTCCTTGTATGGCTACACCTTC; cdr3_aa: CSVTQSLYGYTF
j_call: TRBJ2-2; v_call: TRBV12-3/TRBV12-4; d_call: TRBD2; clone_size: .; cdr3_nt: TGTGCCGGCAGTTTGACTAGCCCCGGGGAGCTGTTTTTT; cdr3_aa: CAGSLTSPGELFF
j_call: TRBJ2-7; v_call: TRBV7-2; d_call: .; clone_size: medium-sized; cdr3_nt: TGTGCCAGCAGCTTGATCTACGAGCAGTACTTC; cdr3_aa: CASSLIYEQYF
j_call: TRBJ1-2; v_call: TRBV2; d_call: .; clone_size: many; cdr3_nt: TGTGCCAGCAGTGAGAGTTGGGGGTCGGATGGCTACACCTTC; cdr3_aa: CASSESWGSDGYTF
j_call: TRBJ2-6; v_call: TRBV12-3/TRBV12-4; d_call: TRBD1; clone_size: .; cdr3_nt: TGTGCCAGCAGTTTTGGGACAGAGCTGAGCTCTGGGGCCAACGTCCTGACTTTC; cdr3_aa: CASSFGTELSSGANVLTF
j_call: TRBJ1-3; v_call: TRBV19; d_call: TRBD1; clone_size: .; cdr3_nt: TGTGCCAGTAGTGCTGGACAGGGGGCTGGAAACACCATATATTTT; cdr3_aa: CASSAGQGAGNTIYF
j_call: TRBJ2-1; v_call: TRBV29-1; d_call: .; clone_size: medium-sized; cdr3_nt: TGCAGCGTTGAGAGGGGGAATGAGCAGTTCTTC; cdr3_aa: CSVERGNEQFF
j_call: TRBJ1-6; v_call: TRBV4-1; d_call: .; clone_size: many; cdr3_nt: TGCGCCAGCAGCCAAGGGGTTCCAGGGGACGGCGGGTCACCCCTCCACTTT; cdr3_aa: CASSQGVPGDGGSPLHF
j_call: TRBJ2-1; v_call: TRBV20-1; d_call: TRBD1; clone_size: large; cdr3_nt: TGCAGTGCTCTGACAGGGGTCTATTACAATGAGCAGTTCTTC; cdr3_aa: CSALTGVYYNEQFF
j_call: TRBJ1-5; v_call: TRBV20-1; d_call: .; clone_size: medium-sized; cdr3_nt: TGCAGTGCTAGGGTTGCAGGGAATCAGCCCCAGCATTTT; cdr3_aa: CSARVAGNQPQHF
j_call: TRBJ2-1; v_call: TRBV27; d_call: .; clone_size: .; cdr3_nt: TGTGCCAGCAGTTTACTCGGGGGAAATGAGCAGTTCTTC; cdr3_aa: CASSLLGGNEQFF
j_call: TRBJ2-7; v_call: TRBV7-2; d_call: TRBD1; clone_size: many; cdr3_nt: TGTGCCAGCAGCTTACAGGGGGCAGGCTACGAGCAGTACTTC; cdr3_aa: CASSLQGAGYEQYF
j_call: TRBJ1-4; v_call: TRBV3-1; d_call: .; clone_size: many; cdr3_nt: TGTGCCAGCAGCTCCCGGACAGATGAAAAACTGTTTTTT; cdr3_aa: CASSSRTDEKLFF
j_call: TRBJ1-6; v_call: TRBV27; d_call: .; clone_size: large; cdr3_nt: TGTGCCAGCAGTTTATCGAGACAGAATCATTCACCCCTCCACTTT; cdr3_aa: CASSLSRQNHSPLHF
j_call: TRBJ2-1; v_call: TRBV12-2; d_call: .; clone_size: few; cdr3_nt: TGTGCAAGTCGCTTATTGGCAGGGGTCTACAATGAGCAGTTCTTC; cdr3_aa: CASRLLAGVYNEQFF
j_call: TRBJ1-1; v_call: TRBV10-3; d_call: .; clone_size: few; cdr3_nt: TGTGCCATCAGTACACCCGGGACCCCCGGGGGAGAAGCTTTCTTT; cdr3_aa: CAISTPGTPGGEAFF
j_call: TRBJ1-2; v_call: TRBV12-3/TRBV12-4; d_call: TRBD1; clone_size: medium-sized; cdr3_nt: TGTGCCAGCAGTTCCGGGACAGCATACTATGGCTACACCTTC; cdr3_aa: CASSSGTAYYGYTF
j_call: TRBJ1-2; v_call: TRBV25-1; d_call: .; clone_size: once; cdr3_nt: TGTGCCAGCAGAGACAGGAGTAACTATGGCTACACCTTC; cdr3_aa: CASRDRSNYGYTF
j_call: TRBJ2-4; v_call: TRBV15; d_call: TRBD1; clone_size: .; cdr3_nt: TGTGCCACCAGCAGAGATGCGCCGGGACAGGGATTCGGGGTCAAAAACATTCAGTACTTC; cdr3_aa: CATSRDAPGQGFGVKNIQYF
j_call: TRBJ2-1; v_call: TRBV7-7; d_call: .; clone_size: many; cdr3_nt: TGTGCTAGCAGCTTAGGGACGGAATTCTCCTACAATGAGCAGTTCTTC; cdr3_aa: CASSLGTEFSYNEQFF
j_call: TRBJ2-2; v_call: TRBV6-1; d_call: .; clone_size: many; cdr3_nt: TGTGCCAGCAGTTGGGACACCTCGGGGACCGGGGAGCTGTTTTTT; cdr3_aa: CASSWDTSGTGELFF
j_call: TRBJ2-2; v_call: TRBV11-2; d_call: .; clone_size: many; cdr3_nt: TGTGCCAGCAGCTTACTTGGGGCGTTCACCGGGGAGCTGTTTTTT; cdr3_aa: CASSLLGAFTGELFF
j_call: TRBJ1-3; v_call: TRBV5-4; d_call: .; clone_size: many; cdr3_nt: TGTGCCAGCAGCTTGGAGGCCAAAAGGGAAGGAAACACCATATATTTT; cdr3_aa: CASSLEAKREGNTIYF
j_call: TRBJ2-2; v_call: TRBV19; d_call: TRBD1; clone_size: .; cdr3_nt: TGTGCCAGTAGAGGGGACAGAGACACCGGGGAGCTGTTTTTT; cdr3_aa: CASRGDRDTGELFF
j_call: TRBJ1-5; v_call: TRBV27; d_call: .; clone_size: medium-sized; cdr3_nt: TGTGCCAGCAGTTTATTTGATGCTCAGCCCCAGCATTTT; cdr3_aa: CASSLFDAQPQHF
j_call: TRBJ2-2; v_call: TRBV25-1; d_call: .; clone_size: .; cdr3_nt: TGTGCCAGCAGTGGAGACAAAGACACCGGGGAGCTGTTTTTT; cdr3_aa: CASSGDKDTGELFF
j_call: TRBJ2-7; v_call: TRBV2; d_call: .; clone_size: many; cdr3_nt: TGTGCCAGCAACCGGGCCTCCGCCTACGAGCAGTACTTC; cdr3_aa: CASNRASAYEQYF
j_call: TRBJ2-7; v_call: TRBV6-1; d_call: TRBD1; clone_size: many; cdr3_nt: TGTGCCAGCAGTGAAGCCGACAGGGGTTACTACGAGCAGTACTTC; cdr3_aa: CASSEADRGYYEQYF
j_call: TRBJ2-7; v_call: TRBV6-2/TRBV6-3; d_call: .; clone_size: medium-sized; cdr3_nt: TGTGCCAGCAGTTACTCAATGACTCCTCGAGCCTACGAGCAGTACTTC; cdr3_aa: CASSYSMTPRAYEQYF
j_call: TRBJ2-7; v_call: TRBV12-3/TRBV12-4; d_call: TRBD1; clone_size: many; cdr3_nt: TGTGCCAGCAGTTTAGAGACAGGGGCCTCCTACGAGCAGTACTTC; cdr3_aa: CASSLETGASYEQYF
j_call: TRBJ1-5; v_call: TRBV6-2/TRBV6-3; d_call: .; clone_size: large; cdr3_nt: TGTGCCAGCAGTTACGTGGGGCGCAATCAGCCCCAGCATTTT; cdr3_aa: CASSYVGRNQPQHF
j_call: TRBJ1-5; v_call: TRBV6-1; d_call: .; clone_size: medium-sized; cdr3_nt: TGTGCCAGCAGGGGGGTTACCAGGGGCAATCAGCCCCAGCATTTT; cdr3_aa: CASRGVTRGNQPQHF
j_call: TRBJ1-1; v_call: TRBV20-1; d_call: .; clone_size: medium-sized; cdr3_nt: TGCAGTGCTAGAGATGGGGGCGGAAAGAACACTGAAGCTTTCTTT; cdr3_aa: CSARDGGGKNTEAFF
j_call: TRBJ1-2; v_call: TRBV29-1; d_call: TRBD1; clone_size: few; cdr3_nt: TGCAGCGTTCTCTTACAGGGGGCGCGAGGCTACACCTTC; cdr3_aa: CSVLLQGARGYTF
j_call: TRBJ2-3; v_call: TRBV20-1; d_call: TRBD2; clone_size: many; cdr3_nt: TGCAGTGCTAGGCGGGTTGGCGGGGGGATTGGAAGCACAGATACGCAGTATTTT; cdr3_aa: CSARRVGGGIGSTDTQYF
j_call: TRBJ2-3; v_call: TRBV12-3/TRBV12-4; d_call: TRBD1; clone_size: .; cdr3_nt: TGTGCCAGCAGCGACGGGACAGGCGACACAGATACGCAGTATTTT; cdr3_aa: CASSDGTGDTDTQYF
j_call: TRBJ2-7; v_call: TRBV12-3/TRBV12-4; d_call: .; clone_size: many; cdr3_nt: TGTGCCAGCAGCCGGAGGGTCCACGAGCAGTACTTC; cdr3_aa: CASSRRVHEQYF
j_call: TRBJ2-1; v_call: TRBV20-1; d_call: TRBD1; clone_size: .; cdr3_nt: TGCAGTGCTTTGACAGGGGCCTATTACAATGAGCAGTTCTTC; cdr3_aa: CSALTGAYYNEQFF
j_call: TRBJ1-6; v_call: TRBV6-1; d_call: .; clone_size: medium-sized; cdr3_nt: TGTGCCAGCAACCCGGTTGGGGCTTCACCCCTCCACTTT; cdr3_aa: CASNPVGASPLHF